What follows describes a single T cell receptor beta chain. The data were taken from a study of multiple sclerosis patients with progressive multifocal leukoencephalopathy. CDR3 length: 17 residues. The junction had 17 bases not matched to a gene; V was cut back by 3 bases and J by 8 bases. The V gene's germline CDR1 is SGDLS and CDR2 YYNGEE. The method was immunoSEQ multiplex PCR; TCRdb's version includes in-frame clones alone and lacks a portion of them. The sample includes more than 20,000 clones, around 90% of them seen just once. Time point reported: less than 15 months of natalizumab therapy. Longitudinal control samples came from natalizumab-treated multiple sclerosis patients without PML.

The sequences come from PBMCs, collected from a patient treated with natalizumab. The chain links TRBV9 to TRBJ2-1, with TRBD1 matching over 7 bases. The TCR sequence derives from a man aged 30-40 years with multiple sclerosis. CDR3 in amino acids: CASSGSRQGAVGDEQFF. The CDR3 DNA reads as TGTGCCAGCAGCGGTTCGAGACAGGGCGCGGTGGGCGATGAGCAGTTCTTC.